These 15 T cell receptor beta chains were all obtained from the same sample, sequenced in a study of cytomegalovirus exposure and HLA in healthy donors. PCR employed 60 Vbeta and 13 Jbeta primers. Sequencing used immunoSEQ multiplex PCR; TCRdb keeps in-frame clones, though not all of them. The sample lists roughly 200,000 clones, about 83% seen once, with approximately 1.6% in the top ten. Sequences were obtained from PBMCs. These receptor sequences come from a man aged 35 to 55 in good health and CMV-seropositive.

The chain joins TRBV27 to TRBJ1-4; 7 bases map to TRBD1. Germline CDR1 is MNHEY and CDR2 is SMNVEV (reference sequence). The CDR3 runs 14 residues. The V segment lost 8 bases and the J segment 8 bases; nucleotides outside the gene matches: 11. The CDR3: CASFARGQGEKLFF. The CDR3 nucleotides read TGTGCCAGCTTCGCGAGGGGGCAAGGGGAAAAACTGTTTTTT.

Written as DNA, the CDR3 is TGTGCCAGCAGTTCGGGACTAGCGGGGTCCTACAATGAGCAGTTCTTC. This translates into CASSSGLAGSYNEQFF. This chain connects TRBV28 to TRBJ2-1; 13 nucleotides line up with TRBD2. Germline V gene data show CDR1 as MDHEN and CDR2 as SYDVKM. V was pared by 4 bases and J by 1 base, with 1 base of the junction left unmatched. The CDR3 consists of 16 residues.

The chain combines TRBV10-3 with TRBJ2-2; the D is unclear. V lost 8 bases to trimming and J lost 1 base, with 8 bases between them. The germline gives CDR1 ENHRY, CDR2 SYGVKD. The CDR3 extends over 13 amino acids. CDR3 amino acids: CAISPGNTGELFF. As DNA, the CDR3 is TGTGCCATCTCCCCAGGGAACACCGGGGAGCTGTTTTTT.

The chain recombines TRBV4-3 with TRBJ1-2; tentatively, D is TRBD1 (6 bases). The length of the CDR3 is 15 residues. Germline V gene sequence: CDR1 LGHNA, CDR2 YSLEER. Trimming left V 0 bases short and J 6 bases short, with 14 bases between. The DNA of the CDR3 is TGCGCCAGCAGCCAAGACCGGGGGGCCTTTAATGGCTACACCTTC. This gives the protein CASSQDRGAFNGYTF.

The chain couples TRBV19 to TRBJ2-2; 12 nucleotides line up with TRBD1. The germline CDR1 and CDR2 sequences are LNHDA and SQIVND (reference sequence). The CDR3 runs 14 residues. The V segment lost 10 bases and the J segment 5 bases; nucleotides outside the gene matches: 5. The CDR3, as DNA: TGTGCCATACGGGACAGGGGGCATACCGGGGAGCTGTTTTTT. This translates into CAIRDRGHTGELFF.

The CDR3 bases are TGTGCCAGCAGTTTGGGGGGATCCTACAATGAGCAGTTCTTC. Translated: CASSLGGSYNEQFF. The chain carries TRBV27 and TRBJ2-1; TRBD2 is a possible D gene (6 bases). Trimming shortened V by 3 bases and J by 1 base, and 7 bases separated the two germline ends. Germline CDR1 is MNHEY and CDR2 is SMNVEV (reference sequence). This CDR3 has 14 residues.

The chain recombines TRBV6-1 with TRBJ1-3; tentatively, D is TRBD1 (6 bases). Germline assignment: CDR1 MNHNS and CDR2 SASEGT. There are 15 residues in the CDR3. V lost 1 base and J lost 4, with 11 bases in between. The CDR3 DNA reads TGTGCCAGCAGTGAAGGGTGGGGGCGCGGAAACACCATATATTTT. Translating it yields CASSEGWGRGNTIYF.

The chain carries TRBV6-5 and TRBJ2-7; possibly TRBD2 for D (5 bases). This CDR3 has 15 residues. Germline V gene lookup returns CDR1 MNHEY and CDR2 SVGAGI. The V end lost 0 bases, the J end lost 4 bases, and 13 bases lay between the germline ends. The CDR3, as DNA: TGTGCCAGCAGTTACTCGAGAGGGCTCCCTTACGAGCAGTACTTC. It translates to CASSYSRGLPYEQYF.

CDR3 in amino acids: CASSFTGTSFHEQFF. For the CDR3, the DNA is TGTGCCAGCAGTTTTACCGGGACTAGCTTCCATGAGCAGTTCTTC. The chain is built from TRBV28 and TRBJ2-1; 9 positions match TRBD2. J was trimmed by 8 bases and V by 3 bases; bases with no gene match: 8. The V gene's germline CDR1 is MDHEN and CDR2 SYDVKM. The CDR3 covers 15 residues.

In this sample, this clone turned up once. The chain links TRBV7-8 to TRBJ1-3; maybe TRBD1 (5 bases). Germline CDR1 and CDR2: SGHVS and FQNEAQ. CDR3 size: 18 residues. Trimming removed 1 base at V and 0 bases at J, with 16 bases between. CDR3 amino acids: CASSLVIAGGYSGNTIYF. The CDR3 DNA reads as TGTGCCAGCAGCTTAGTAATTGCGGGGGGTTACTCTGGAAACACCATATATTTT.

The CDR3 region has the DNA TGTGCCAGCAGTTTAATCGGACAGGGACCCGGTCAGCCCCAGCATTTT. This codes for CASSLIGQGPGQPQHF. The V and J genes are TRBV28 and TRBJ1-5; 8 positions match TRBD1. This CDR3 is built from 16 residues. Trimming removed 2 bases from V and 6 bases from J; junction bases left unmatched: 9. CDR1 and CDR2 from the germline V gene are MDHEN and SYDVKM.

The genes are TRBV6-5 and TRBJ2-1; D unclear. The CDR3 is made up of 14 amino acids. Germline assignment: CDR1 MNHEY and CDR2 SVGAGI. The V gene lost 6 bases and the J gene lost 6 bases, with 15 bases spanning the gap. Here the CDR3 reads CASSQRGGINEQFF. CDR3 in DNA: TGTGCCAGCAGCCAACGAGGCGGCATCAATGAGCAGTTCTTC.

This clone has just one count. The chain carries TRBV30 and TRBJ2-5; 9 bases line up with TRBD2. V lost 2 bases and J lost 3; bases outside the gene matches: 7. CDR1 is GTSNPN, CDR2 SVGIG, per germline (reference sequence). The CDR3 loop spans 15 amino acids. CDR3 sequence reads: CAWSPAASGKETQYF. CDR3 nucleotide sequence: TGTGCCTGGAGTCCCGCCGCTAGCGGGAAAGAGACCCAGTACTTC.

This sequence joins TRBV7-7 and TRBJ2-5; TRBD1 might be the D (6 bases). This CDR3 has 15 amino acids. The germline gives CDR1 SSHAT, CDR2 FNYEAQ (reference sequence). Trimming removed 1 base from V and 5 bases from J, with 14 bases in between. DNA for the CDR3: TGTGCCAGCAGCTTAGATGCAGGGCAGGGGGAGACCCAGTACTTC. This sequence encodes CASSLDAGQGETQYF.

The rearrangement joins TRBV7-2 to TRBJ1-2; TRBD1 matches at 8 bases. The junction had 9 bases not matched to a gene; V was cut back by 4 bases and J by 5 bases. CDR3 length equals 15 residues. Germline V gene lookup returns CDR1 SGHTA and CDR2 FQGNSA. The CDR3 DNA is TGTGCCAGCAGCTCCCCGGACAGGGATAGATATGGCTACACCTTC. This translates into CASSSPDRDRYGYTF.